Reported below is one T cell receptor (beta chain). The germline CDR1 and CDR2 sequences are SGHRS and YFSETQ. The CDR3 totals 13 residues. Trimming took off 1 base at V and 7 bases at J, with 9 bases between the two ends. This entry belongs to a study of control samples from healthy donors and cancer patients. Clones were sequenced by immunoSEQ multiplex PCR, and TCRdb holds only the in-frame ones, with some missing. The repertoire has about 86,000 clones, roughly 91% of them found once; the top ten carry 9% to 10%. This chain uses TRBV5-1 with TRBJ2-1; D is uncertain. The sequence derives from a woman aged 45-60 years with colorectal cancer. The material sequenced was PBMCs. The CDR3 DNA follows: TGCGCCAGCAGCTTGTGGCAGAAGAATGAGCAGTTCTTC. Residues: CASSLWQKNEQFF.